The clone carrying this T cell receptor beta chain was seen at least ten times. As the template, RNA transcripts were used to amplify TCR beta CDR3 regions. Amplification began with first-round RT-PCR using HTBI primers, then second-round multiplex PCR was performed. TCRdb re-derived calls from the multiplex PCR reads in MiXCR, one entry per CDR3 protein. The sample consists of 600,000 to 650,000 distinct CDR3 sequences, approximately 22% of them appearing once. These data come from a study of Graves' ophthalmopathy and Graves' hyperthyroidism. Trimming removed 4 bases from V and 3 bases from J, with 12 bases in between. The length of the CDR3 is 14 residues. The germline CDR1 and CDR2 sequences are MNHNS and SASEGT.

The TCR originated in a woman younger than 30 with stable Graves' hyperthyroidism. Some clones in this sample may be carry-over from other donors' samples. The chain couples TRBV6-1 to TRBJ1-1; a possible D gene is TRBD1 (5 bases). Sequenced: peripheral blood. CDR3 protein: CASSGDGGYTEAFF. The CDR3 DNA reads as TGTGCCAGCAGTGGGGACGGCGGATACACTGAAGCTTTCTTT.